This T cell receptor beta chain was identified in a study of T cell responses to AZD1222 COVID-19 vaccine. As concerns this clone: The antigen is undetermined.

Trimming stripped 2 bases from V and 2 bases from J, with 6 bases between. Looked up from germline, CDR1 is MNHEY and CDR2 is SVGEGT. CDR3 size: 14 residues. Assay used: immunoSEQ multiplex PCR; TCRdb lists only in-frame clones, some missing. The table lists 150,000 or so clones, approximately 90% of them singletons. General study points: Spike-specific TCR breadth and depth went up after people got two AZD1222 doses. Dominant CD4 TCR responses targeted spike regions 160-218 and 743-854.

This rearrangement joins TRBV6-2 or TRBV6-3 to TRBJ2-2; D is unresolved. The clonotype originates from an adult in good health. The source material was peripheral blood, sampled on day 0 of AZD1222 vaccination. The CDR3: CASSYGINTGELFF. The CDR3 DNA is TGTGCCAGCAGTTACGGGATCAACACCGGGGAGCTGTTTTTT.